These 22 T cell receptor beta chains came from one sample sequenced in a study of siplizumab effects on memory and regulatory T cells. Libraries were prepared by immunoSEQ multiplex PCR; TCRdb keeps only in-frame clonotypes and omits some of them. Of some 90,000 clones listed, about 87% are singletons. The sample was CD4+ T cells sorted from blood. The source is a human donor in good health.

The chain is built from TRBV11-3 and TRBJ2-3; D not resolved. Germline CDR1 is SGHNT and CDR2 is YENEEA. CDR3 length equals 14 residues. Trimming took off 1 base at V and 1 base at J, with 6 bases between the two ends. CDR3 sequence reads: CASSLGAGTDTQYF. CDR3 in DNA: TGTGCCAGCAGCTTAGGGGCGGGCACAGATACGCAGTATTTT.

V is TRBV6-6 and J is TRBJ2-7, with a tentative D call TRBD1 (5 bases). V was trimmed by 5 bases and J by 2 bases, leaving 19 bases between them. CDR3 length: 16 residues. Germline V gene sequence: CDR1 MNHNY, CDR2 SVGAGI (reference sequence). Written as DNA, the CDR3 is TGTGCCAGCAGTCAGATAAAGACAGTGAAAACCTACGAGCAGTACTTC. Its translation: CASSQIKTVKTYEQYF.

V and J are TRBV4-3 and TRBJ1-4; D might be TRBD1 (5 bases). The V gene lost 0 bases and the J gene lost 3 bases, with 11 bases spanning the gap. CDR1 and CDR2 (germline): LGHNA, YSLEER. The CDR3 runs 16 residues. CDR3 amino acids: CASSQDLGGANEKLFF. The DNA for the CDR3 is TGCGCCAGCAGCCAAGATCTTGGGGGAGCTAATGAAAAACTGTTTTTT.

This clone has a single count. The rearrangement joins TRBV5-4 to TRBJ2-7; a possible D gene is TRBD1 (6 bases). Germline assignment: CDR1 SGHNT and CDR2 YYREEE (reference sequence). With 5 bases removed from V and 3 bases from J, the gap between germline ends came to 15 bases. The CDR3 covers 14 residues. The CDR3 coding sequence is TGTGCCAGCAGTAAGACAGGCCAGAACTACGAGCAGTACTTC. This gives the protein CASSKTGQNYEQYF.

The V and J genes are TRBV6-5 and TRBJ2-2, with D perhaps given as TRBD1 or TRBD2 (5 bases each). In germline, CDR1 is MNHEY, CDR2 SVGAGI. There are 14 residues in the CDR3. Between the trimmed V and J ends, which lost 5 bases and 11 bases, there was a span of 18 bases. The CDR3 nucleotides are TGTGCCAGCAGTCGTCGGACGGGGCGCCGTGAGCTGTTTTTT. This translates into CASSRRTGRRELFF.

This clone came up a few times. The CDR3 loop is CASSLAGRPSYEQYF. The CDR3 region has the DNA TGTGCCAGCAGCTTAGCAGGGAGACCCTCCTACGAGCAGTACTTC. This rearrangement joins TRBV7-9 to TRBJ2-7, with D perhaps TRBD2 (5 bases). Germline loops: CDR1 SEHNR, CDR2 FQNEAQ (reference sequence). The V end was cut by 0 bases, the J end by 0 bases, with 9 bases between. The CDR3 is 15 residues long.

The V gene is TRBV18, the J gene TRBJ2-7, with 7 bases identical to TRBD2. Germline values: CDR1 KGHSH, CDR2 LQKENI. The CDR3 has 13 residues. The V and J ends lost 6 bases and 5 bases, in that order; junction bases with no gene match: 7. CDR3 loop: CASSGTLADEQYF. CDR3 nucleotides: TGTGCCAGCTCGGGGACCCTAGCGGACGAGCAGTACTTC.

The CDR3 loop reads CASSPGTSGYNEQFF. DNA for the CDR3: TGTGCCAGCAGTCCTGGGACTAGCGGCTACAATGAGCAGTTCTTC. The J gene is TRBJ2-1, the V gene TRBV7-2, with 11 bases fitting TRBD2. Germline CDR1 and CDR2: SGHTA and FQGNSA. The ends lost 6 bases at V and 3 bases at J; junction bases unmatched: 4. The CDR3 is 15 amino acids.

The chain employs TRBV6-6 and TRBJ2-2, with 8 nucleotides matching TRBD1. V shed 0 bases and J 7 bases; nucleotides not matched to a gene: 7. The CDR3 consists of 16 residues. The germline V gene encodes CDR1 MNHNY and CDR2 SVGAGI (reference sequence). This chain's CDR3 is CASSYSKQGASGELFF. CDR3 bases: TGTGCCAGCAGTTACTCGAAGCAGGGGGCGAGCGGGGAGCTGTTTTTT.

The rearrangement links TRBV30 to TRBJ2-7, with TRBD2 identical over 9 bases. Germline-derived CDR1 and CDR2 are GTSNPN and SVGIG (reference sequence). This CDR3 has 17 residues. V was pared by 2 bases and J by 3 bases, with 14 bases of the junction left unmatched. The chain's CDR3 is CAWSPRSWTSAHYEQYF. DNA for the CDR3: TGTGCCTGGAGTCCAAGGTCGTGGACTAGCGCACACTACGAGCAGTACTTC.

The chain carries TRBV5-1 and TRBJ2-1, with 9 bases that match TRBD1. This CDR3 spans 14 amino acids. CDR1 SGHRS and CDR2 YFSETQ come from the germline V gene. J was trimmed by 8 bases and V by 3 bases; bases with no gene match: 6. In nucleotides, the CDR3 is TGCGCCAGCAGCTACAGGGACAGGGCGGATGAGCAGTTCTTC. Translation gives CASSYRDRADEQFF.

The chain couples TRBV25-1 to TRBJ1-3; D call uncertain. The CDR3 sequence is 12 residues long. Germline values: CDR1 MGHDK, CDR2 SYGVNS. Trimming stripped 6 bases from V and 4 bases from J, with 7 bases between. In DNA, the CDR3 is TGTGCCAGCAGGGGGAAAGGAAACACCATATATTTT. Its protein product is CASRGKGNTIYF.

This chain connects TRBV4-1 to TRBJ2-6; no clear D gene. Trimming stripped 3 bases from V and 0 bases from J, with 12 bases between. Germline V gene lookup returns CDR1 MGHRA and CDR2 YSYEKL. CDR3 length equals 17 residues. The chain's CDR3 is CASSHAITGSGANVLTF. The DNA for the CDR3 is TGCGCCAGCAGCCATGCCATTACCGGCTCTGGGGCCAACGTCCTGACTTTC.

CDR3 sequence reads: CASSPTQEETQYF. CDR3 sequence (DNA): TGTGCCAGCAGCCCAACCCAGGAAGAGACCCAGTACTTC. The chain links TRBV7-9 to TRBJ2-5; no firm D call. With 5 bases removed from V and 3 bases from J, the gap between germline ends came to 10 bases. The CDR3 totals 13 residues. The germline V gene has CDR1 SEHNR and CDR2 FQNEAQ (reference sequence).

The J gene is TRBJ1-1, the V gene TRBV18; tentative D call: TRBD1 (5 bases). Trimming left V 4 bases short and J 9 bases short, with 15 bases between. The CDR3 covers 13 residues. Germline CDR1 and CDR2: KGHSH and LQKENI. The CDR3 reads CASSLSPGKQAFF. Written as DNA, the CDR3 is TGTGCCAGCTCACTCTCTCCAGGGAAGCAAGCTTTCTTT.

The V gene is TRBV6-5, the J gene TRBJ2-4, with a possible D match to TRBD2 (5 bases). CDR3 length equals 16 residues. The ends were cut back, 2 bases at V and 2 bases at J, with 13 bases in the middle. Germline CDR1 is MNHEY and CDR2 is SVGAGI. CDR3 sequence reads: CASSYHNPGSKNIQYF. The CDR3 nucleotides read TGTGCCAGCAGTTACCATAACCCGGGGTCCAAAAACATTCAGTACTTC.

The chain joins TRBV19 to TRBJ2-1; 8 positions agree with TRBD2. V lost 3 bases to trimming and J lost 7 bases; unmatched junction nucleotides: 5. Germline CDR1 reads LNHDA; CDR2 reads SQIVND (reference sequence). The CDR3 loop spans 14 amino acids. The CDR3 region has the DNA TGTGCCAGTAGTATCTTTAGCGGGAATAATGAGCAGTTCTTC. It translates to CASSIFSGNNEQFF.

V gene TRBV18 combines with J gene TRBJ1-1; no definite D call. This CDR3 is built from 14 residues. Trimming removed 2 bases from V and 5 bases from J, with 12 bases in between. Looked up from germline, CDR1 is KGHSH and CDR2 is LQKENI. The CDR3: CASSPGGRKTEAFF. The CDR3 DNA reads TGTGCCAGCTCACCAGGAGGGCGAAAGACTGAAGCTTTCTTT.

The chain employs TRBV7-6 and TRBJ2-1; TRBD2 aligns across 11 bases. Trimming took 5 bases from V and 3 from J; bases not matched to a gene: 9. This CDR3 has 17 residues. Germline assignment: CDR1 SGHVS and CDR2 FNYEAQ. Here the CDR3 reads CASSPETSGNRYNEQFF. DNA for the CDR3: TGTGCCAGCAGCCCCGAGACTAGCGGGAACCGCTACAATGAGCAGTTCTTC. The full variable domain, completed using reference TRBV7-6 and TRBJ2-1, is GAGVSQSPRYKVTKRGQDVALRCDPISGHVSLYWYRQALGQGPEFLTYFNYEAQQDKSGLPNDRFSAERPEGSISTLTIQRTEQRDSAMYRCASSPETSGNRYNEQFFGPGTRLTVL.

The CDR3 nucleotides read TGTGCCAGCAGCCCAAGGGGGGGAACCTACAATGAGCAGTTCTTC. Translated, it gives CASSPRGGTYNEQFF. This chain joins TRBV6-5 and TRBJ2-1; tentative D call: TRBD2 (7 bases). V was pared by 6 bases and J by 2 bases, with 14 bases between. Germline V gene sequence: CDR1 MNHEY, CDR2 SVGAGI. The CDR3 spans 15 residues.

The rearrangement links TRBV27 to TRBJ2-7, with D possibly TRBD2 on 5 matching bases. Looked up from germline, CDR1 is MNHEY and CDR2 is SMNVEV (reference sequence). Trimming removed 5 bases from V and 6 bases from J, with 17 bases in between. The CDR3 spans 14 residues. The CDR3 is CASSPSRVPGEQYF. In nucleotides, the CDR3 is TGTGCCAGCAGTCCTAGCCGGGTTCCTGGCGAGCAGTACTTC.

The rearrangement links TRBV6-5 to TRBJ1-4; no reliable D call. Deletions cut 6 bases from V and 4 bases from J, with 6 bases between. CDR1 and CDR2 from the germline V gene are MNHEY and SVGAGI. This CDR3 is 12 amino acids long. The CDR3 region has the DNA TGTGCCAGCAGACGGTTTAATGAAAAACTGTTTTTT. This sequence encodes CASRRFNEKLFF.